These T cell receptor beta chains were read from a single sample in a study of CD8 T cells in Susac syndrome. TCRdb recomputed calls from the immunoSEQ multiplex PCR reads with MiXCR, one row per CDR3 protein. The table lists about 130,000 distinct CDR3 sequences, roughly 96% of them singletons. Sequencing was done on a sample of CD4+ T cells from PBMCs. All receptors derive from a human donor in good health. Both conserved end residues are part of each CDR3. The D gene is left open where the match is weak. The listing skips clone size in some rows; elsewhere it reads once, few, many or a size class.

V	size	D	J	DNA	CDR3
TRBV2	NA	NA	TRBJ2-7	TGTGCCAGCACTACAGGGACCAGCTCCTACGAGCAGTACTTC	CASTTGTSSYEQYF
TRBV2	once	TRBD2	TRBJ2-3	TGTGCCAGCAGTGAGCTAGCGGGACGTAGAGATACGCAGTATTTT	CASSELAGRRDTQYF
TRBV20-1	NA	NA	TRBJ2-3	TGCAGTGCTAGAGTCGGAAGGGGGGCAGATACGCAGTATTTT	CSARVGRGADTQYF
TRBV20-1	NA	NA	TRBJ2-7	TGCAGTGCTAGTCGTAGAACCGGGACATTCTCCTACGAGCAGTACTTC	CSASRRTGTFSYEQYF
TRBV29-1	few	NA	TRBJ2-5	TGCAGCGTTGACCAGCGGACCCACCAAGAGACCCAGTACTTC	CSVDQRTHQETQYF
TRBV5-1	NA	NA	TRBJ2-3	TGCGCCAGCAGGAGAGGGGACTCCACAGATACGCAGTATTTT	CASRRGDSTDTQYF
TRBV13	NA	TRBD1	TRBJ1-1	TGTGCCAGCAGCTTAAGGGGACAGTTGAACACTGAAGCTTTCTTT	CASSLRGQLNTEAFF
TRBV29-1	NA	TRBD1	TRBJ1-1	TGCAGCGCAGGACAGGGCTCGAACACTGAAGCTTTCTTT	CSAGQGSNTEAFF
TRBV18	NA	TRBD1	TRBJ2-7	TGTGCCAGCTCACCCCTCGGGACAGACGAGCAGTACTTC	CASSPLGTDEQYF
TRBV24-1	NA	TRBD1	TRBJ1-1	TGTGCCACCAGTGATTCGACAGGGGGAAGCACTGAAGCTTTCTTT	CATSDSTGGSTEAFF
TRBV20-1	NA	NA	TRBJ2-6	TGCAGTGCTGGATCACCCACCATTCATGGGGCCAACGTCCTGACTTTC	CSAGSPTIHGANVLTF
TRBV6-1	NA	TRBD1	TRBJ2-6	TGTGCCAGCAGTGAAGCGGGTAGGGGGCCTTGGGGGGCCAACGTCCTGACTTTC	CASSEAGRGPWGANVLTF
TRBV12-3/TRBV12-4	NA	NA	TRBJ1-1	TGTGCCAGCAGTTTCCAGGGAATGAACACTGAAGCTTTCTTT	CASSFQGMNTEAFF
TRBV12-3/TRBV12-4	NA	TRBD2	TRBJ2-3	TGTGCCAGCTCGACTAGCGGGAGCACAGATACGCAGTATTTT	CASSTSGSTDTQYF
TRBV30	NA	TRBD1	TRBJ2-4	TGTGCCTGGAGTCCGGGACAGGGAAACATTCAGTACTTC	CAWSPGQGNIQYF
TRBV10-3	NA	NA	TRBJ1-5	TGTGCCATCAGTGAGGGGGCATATAGCAATCAGCCCCAGCATTTT	CAISEGAYSNQPQHF
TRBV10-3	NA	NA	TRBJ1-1	TGTGCCATCAGGCGGGAACAGAGCTCAAGCGTGAACACTGAAGCTTTCTTT	CAIRREQSSSVNTEAFF
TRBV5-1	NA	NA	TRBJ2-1	TGCGCCAGCTTCCGGGACACGGACTCCTACAATGAGCAGTTCTTC	CASFRDTDSYNEQFF
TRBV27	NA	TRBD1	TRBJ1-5	TGTGCCAGCAGTTTGGCAGGGGGACTCGGCAATCAGCCCCAGCATTTT	CASSLAGGLGNQPQHF
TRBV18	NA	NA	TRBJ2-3	TGTGCCAGCTCACCGTCACCCCGGGGGACGCAGTATTTT	CASSPSPRGTQYF
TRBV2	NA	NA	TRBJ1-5	TGTGCCAGCAGCGCGGAATGGACATATCAACAGCCCCAGCATTTT	CASSAEWTYQQPQHF
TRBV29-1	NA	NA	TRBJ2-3	TGCAGCGTTGTGGGGGGGGCACTTCCAGATACGCAGTATTTT	CSVVGGALPDTQYF
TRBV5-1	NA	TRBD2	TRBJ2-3	TGCGCCAGCAGCCCCGGACTAGCGGGAGCGGGGGATACGCAGTATTTT	CASSPGLAGAGDTQYF
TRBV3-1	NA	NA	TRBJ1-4	TGTGCCAGCAGCCCCATAGCAACTAATGAAAAACTGTTTTTT	CASSPIATNEKLFF
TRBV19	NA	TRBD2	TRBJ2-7	TGTGCCAGTAGTATAGTGACTAGCGGGAACTACGAGCAGTACTTC	CASSIVTSGNYEQYF
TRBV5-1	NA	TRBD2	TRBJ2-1	TGCGCCAGCAGGGTCGGGACTAGCGAGGTGCATGAGCAGTTCTTC	CASRVGTSEVHEQFF